The rows below give T cell receptor beta chains drawn from one sample of a study of T-cell memory formation after mild COVID-19. TCRdb recomputed calls from the 5' RACE reads with MiXCR, one row per CDR3 protein. The profile shows around 370,000 distinct CDR3 sequences, over 20% of them singletons. Sample: PBMCs or a T cell subset sorted from them (not recorded which). All receptors come from an adult woman who had mild COVID-19 (a few samples of this study predate the infection). Cell type and time point are not known. CDR3s include the opening cysteine and the closing phenylalanine or tryptophan. The D gene is left open where the match is weak. Size tells how often a clone was seen (once, few, many) or the class of an expanded clone, and some rows leave it out.

v_call	j_call	d_call	cdr3_length	clone_size	cdr3_aa	cdr3_nt
TRBV6-5	TRBJ2-1	.	15	few	CASSPTGAHDNEQFF	TGTGCCAGCAGTCCAACGGGGGCCCACGACAATGAGCAGTTCTTC
TRBV6-1	TRBJ1-2	TRBD1	14	.	CASSEGGTGVGYTF	TGTGCCAGCAGTGAAGGGGGGACAGGGGTTGGCTACACCTTC
TRBV5-6	TRBJ2-1	TRBD1	16	many	CASSRGQGVSYNEQFF	TGTGCCAGCAGCCGGGGACAGGGGGTGAGCTACAATGAGCAGTTCTTC
TRBV20-1	TRBJ1-2	.	14	.	CSSSGGTDVYGYTF	TGCAGTTCCTCGGGGGGGACGGACGTCTATGGCTACACCTTC
TRBV6-1	TRBJ2-1	TRBD1	15	.	CASTRGRDYANEQFF	TGTGCCAGCACCAGGGGGCGCGACTATGCGAATGAGCAGTTCTTC
TRBV24-1	TRBJ1-2	TRBD1	13	few	CATSETGDSGYTF	TGTGCCACCAGTGAGACAGGGGACTCTGGCTACACCTTC
TRBV7-9	TRBJ1-1	TRBD1	17	.	CASRSWGQASSGTEAFF	TGTGCCAGCAGATCGTGGGGACAGGCCTCCAGTGGCACTGAAGCTTTCTTT
TRBV5-1	TRBJ2-5	TRBD1	13	.	CASSYGQGETQYF	TGCGCCAGCAGCTACGGACAGGGGGAGACCCAGTACTTC
TRBV5-1	TRBJ2-1	TRBD1	14	.	CASSLRGQFNEQFF	TGCGCCAGCAGCCTAAGGGGACAGTTCAATGAGCAGTTCTTC
TRBV5-1	TRBJ2-1	.	13	.	CASSLVPDNEQFF	TGCGCCAGCAGCCTAGTCCCAGACAATGAGCAGTTCTTC
TRBV9	TRBJ2-1	TRBD2	17	few	CASSPGTSSLLWGEQFF	TGTGCCAGCAGCCCGGGGACTAGCTCCCTACTATGGGGTGAGCAGTTCTTC
TRBV30	TRBJ2-7	.	11	.	CAWDRAYEQYF	TGTGCCTGGGACCGTGCCTACGAGCAGTACTTC
TRBV24-1	TRBJ2-5	.	13	few	CATARGTRETQYF	TGTGCCACCGCCCGCGGGACGAGGGAGACCCAGTACTTC
TRBV5-1	TRBJ1-6	.	14	few	CASSFWTENSPLHF	TGCGCCAGCAGCTTCTGGACCGAGAATTCACCCCTCCACTTT
TRBV5-1	TRBJ2-7	.	12	few	CASSLDDYEQYF	TGCGCCAGCAGCTTGGACGACTACGAGCAGTACTTC
TRBV5-1	TRBJ1-2	.	15	.	CASSLAVGRNYGYTF	TGCGCCAGCAGCTTGGCTGTTGGGAGAAACTATGGCTACACCTTC
TRBV18	TRBJ2-3	.	14	.	CASSPKRGADTQYF	TGTGCCAGCTCACCAAAGCGCGGGGCAGATACGCAGTATTTT
TRBV20-1	TRBJ2-1	TRBD1	18	.	CSASGTTGTGISYNEQFF	TGCAGTGCTAGTGGAACTACCGGGACAGGGATTTCCTACAATGAGCAGTTCTTC
TRBV25-1	TRBJ2-7	.	12	.	CASSERSYEQYF	TGTGCCAGCAGTGAACGATCGTACGAGCAGTACTTC
TRBV5-1	TRBJ1-1	TRBD1	16	once	CASSLGSGGKGTEAFF	TGCGCCAGCAGCTTGGGGTCAGGGGGAAAGGGGACTGAAGCTTTCTTT
TRBV9	TRBJ2-7	.	15	.	CASSVGTIGSYEQYF	TGTGCCAGCAGCGTAGGAACCATCGGATCCTACGAGCAGTACTTC
TRBV7-2	TRBJ2-1	TRBD2	15	few	CASSFSGGLYNEQFF	TGTGCCAGCAGCTTTTCGGGAGGGCTCTACAATGAGCAGTTCTTC
TRBV5-1	TRBJ1-2	TRBD1	18	few	CASSFRGPPGQGPHGYTF	TGCGCCAGCAGCTTCAGGGGGCCCCCTGGACAGGGGCCCCATGGCTACACCTTC
TRBV7-9	TRBJ2-1	.	13	few	CASSRLGGNEQFF	TGTGCCAGCAGCCGATTAGGGGGCAATGAGCAGTTCTTC
TRBV4-1	TRBJ1-2	.	20	.	CASSQDTVGSGRPTWHGYTF	TGCGCCAGCAGCCAAGACACCGTAGGGTCGGGTAGGCCCACCTGGCATGGCTACACCTTC
TRBV5-1	TRBJ2-1	.	14	few	CASSPGTSGGEQFF	TGCGCCAGCAGCCCCGGGACCTCGGGCGGAGAGCAGTTCTTC
TRBV30	TRBJ2-7	.	13	.	CAWSTRLGNPQYF	TGTGCCTGGAGCACACGGTTGGGAAATCCCCAGTACTTC
TRBV20-1	TRBJ2-7	TRBD1	13	few	CSARSTGDYEQYF	TGCAGTGCGAGATCTACAGGGGACTACGAGCAGTACTTC
TRBV12-3/TRBV12-4	TRBJ2-1	.	14	.	CASRPGLHDNEQFF	TGTGCCAGCAGGCCGGGACTGCACGACAATGAGCAGTTCTTC
TRBV20-1	TRBJ2-7	.	12	.	CSAISDGYEQYF	TGCAGTGCTATTTCCGACGGCTACGAGCAGTACTTC
TRBV5-1	TRBJ2-1	TRBD1	14	many	CASSSGQGWNEQFF	TGCGCCAGCAGTTCCGGACAGGGGTGGAATGAGCAGTTCTTC
TRBV6-1	TRBJ1-1	TRBD1	15	.	CASSIRQGRNTEAFF	TGTGCCAGCAGTATTCGACAGGGGAGGAACACTGAAGCTTTCTTT
TRBV7-3	TRBJ2-3	.	15	few	CASSLLSVGTDTQYF	TGTGCCAGCAGCTTATTAAGCGTGGGCACAGATACGCAGTATTTT
TRBV6-5	TRBJ1-1	TRBD1	18	few	CASSYYQPGQSYNTEAFF	TGTGCCAGCAGTTACTACCAGCCGGGACAGTCCTATAACACTGAAGCTTTCTTT
TRBV10-3	TRBJ1-1	TRBD1	18	.	CAISETPGQGKADTEAFF	TGTGCCATCAGTGAGACCCCGGGACAGGGTAAAGCGGACACTGAAGCTTTCTTT
TRBV2	TRBJ1-2	.	14	few	CASSNRASSQGYTF	TGTGCCAGCAGTAACAGGGCTAGCAGCCAAGGCTACACCTTC
TRBV6-5	TRBJ2-7	TRBD2	15	many	CASGILAGSMREQYF	TGTGCCAGCGGAATTCTAGCGGGATCTATGCGGGAGCAGTACTTC
TRBV18	TRBJ2-3	.	15	many	CASSTDYSSTDTQYF	TGTGCCAGCTCAACGGACTATTCCAGCACAGATACGCAGTATTTT
TRBV7-3	TRBJ2-1	.	13	.	CASSTSWYNEQFF	TGTGCCAGCAGCACCAGCTGGTACAATGAGCAGTTCTTC
TRBV7-2	TRBJ2-1	TRBD2	14	few	CASQREVGYNEQFF	TGTGCCAGCCAACGGGAGGTCGGATACAATGAGCAGTTCTTC
TRBV7-9	TRBJ2-7	.	14	few	CASSLEGMSDEQYF	TGTGCCAGCAGCTTAGAGGGTATGTCCGACGAGCAGTACTTC
TRBV27	TRBJ2-7	.	12	few	CATRDSAYEQYF	TGTGCCACTCGAGACTCAGCCTACGAGCAGTACTTC
TRBV29-1	TRBJ2-1	TRBD2	12	few	CSVRGEYNEQFF	TGCAGCGTCCGGGGGGAATACAATGAGCAGTTCTTC
TRBV25-1	TRBJ1-6	TRBD1	15	few	CASRRGTGEISPLHF	TGTGCCAGCAGGAGAGGGACAGGGGAGATTTCACCCCTCCACTTT
TRBV29-1	TRBJ1-1	.	15	.	CSVVSWVEGRTEAFF	TGCAGCGTTGTCTCTTGGGTTGAGGGGCGCACTGAAGCTTTCTTT
TRBV29-1	TRBJ2-3	.	13	.	CSVPGGSTDTQYF	TGCAGCGTTCCTGGCGGGAGCACAGATACGCAGTATTTT
TRBV12-3/TRBV12-4	TRBJ2-6	.	15	few	CASSPRQSGANVLTF	TGTGCCAGCAGTCCACGACAGTCTGGGGCCAACGTCCTGACTTTC
TRBV4-3	TRBJ1-2	.	13	many	CASSQDRAYGYTF	TGCGCCAGCAGCCAAGACAGGGCCTATGGCTACACCTTC
TRBV27	TRBJ2-7	.	13	.	CASRPGTHYEQYF	TGTGCCAGCAGGCCCGGGACACATTACGAGCAGTACTTC
TRBV7-2	TRBJ2-1	.	13	many	CASSLGRYNEQFF	TGTGCCAGCAGCCTGGGAAGGTACAATGAGCAGTTCTTC
TRBV12-3/TRBV12-4	TRBJ2-4	.	17	.	CASSFGGRGLAKNIQYF	TGTGCCAGCAGTTTCGGTGGACGAGGACTAGCCAAAAACATTCAGTACTTC
TRBV20-1	TRBJ1-1	.	15	.	CSARVGDTVNTEAFF	TGCAGTGCTAGAGTTGGGGACACCGTGAACACTGAAGCTTTCTTT
TRBV5-4	TRBJ2-4	TRBD2	20	few	CASSLDGLAGVRGAKNIQYF	TGTGCCAGCAGCTTGGATGGGCTAGCGGGAGTCCGGGGAGCCAAAAACATTCAGTACTTC
TRBV19	TRBJ1-2	.	13	.	CASSWFGNYGYTF	TGTGCCAGTAGTTGGTTTGGTAACTATGGCTACACCTTC
TRBV14	TRBJ2-1	TRBD2	16	.	CASSPLTSGIHNEQFF	TGTGCCAGCAGCCCCCTTACTAGCGGGATTCACAATGAGCAGTTCTTC